This T cell receptor beta chain was documented in a study of blood T cell repertoires in COVID-19. On the study more broadly: COVID-19 samples from acute and convalescent phases originated in the United States, Italy and Spain.

Sequencing used immunoSEQ multiplex PCR; TCRdb keeps in-frame clones, though not all of them. The sample consists of around 60,000 clones, around 83% of them appearing once. The CDR3 is made up of 13 amino acids. Unmatched junction bases numbered 3, after V lost 3 bases and J lost 6 bases. Germline V gene data show CDR1 as SGHTA and CDR2 as FQGNSA. The sequenced sample consisted of peripheral blood. The rearrangement joins TRBV7-2 to TRBJ2-3, with TRBD1 identical over 7 bases. This clonotype was obtained from a man in his fifties or sixties with COVID-19, enrolled during active disease. CDR3 DNA sequence: TGTGCCAGCAGCTTCCGGGACAGTGATACGCAGTATTTT. This gives the protein CASSFRDSDTQYF.